These 11 T cell receptor beta chains share one sample of origin, sequenced in a study of OX40 agonist ivuxolimab in advanced cancers. The table came from immunoSEQ multiplex PCR; TCRdb's copy has only in-frame clones and leaves some out. The repertoire holds roughly 20,000 clones, with about 90% as singletons. The sample was CD4+ or CD8+ T cells sorted from blood, taken in a trial of the OX40 agonist ivuxolimab. The source of these receptors is an adult with an advanced solid tumor such as melanoma, head and neck, liver or kidney cancer.

This clone was recorded only once. The chain uses TRBV28 and TRBJ2-7; D might be TRBD2 (5 bases). V gave up 5 bases and J gave up 2 bases, with 16 bases separating them. CDR1 is MDHEN and CDR2 is SYDVKM in the germline V gene. CDR3 size: 15 residues. Here the CDR3 reads CASSSGPGRTYEQYF. The DNA for the CDR3 is TGTGCCAGCAGTAGCGGACCGGGTAGGACCTACGAGCAGTACTTC.

The rearrangement joins TRBV28 to TRBJ2-7, with TRBD1 matching 10 bases. The V segment lost 7 bases and the J segment 1 base; nucleotides outside the gene matches: 4. The CDR3 totals 14 residues. The V gene's germline CDR1 is MDHEN and CDR2 SYDVKM. The CDR3 loop is CASTKDRGSYEQYF. As DNA, the CDR3 is TGTGCCAGCACAAAGGACAGGGGGTCCTACGAGCAGTACTTC.

The V call is TRBV9, the J call TRBJ2-3, with 14 bases identical to TRBD2. Germline CDR1 is SGDLS and CDR2 is YYNGEE. The CDR3 has 17 residues. Germline trimming cut 4 bases from V and 2 bases from J; bases unmatched to any gene: 6. In nucleotides, the CDR3 is TGTGCCAGCAGCCCAGGGACTAGCGGGAGAGACACAGATACGCAGTATTTT. It translates to CASSPGTSGRDTDTQYF.

This chain joins TRBV6-6 and TRBJ2-5; D might be TRBD1 (6 bases). With 1 base removed from V and 2 bases from J, the gap between germline ends came to 14 bases. The CDR3 loop spans 16 amino acids. Looked up from germline, CDR1 is MNHNY and CDR2 is SVGAGI (reference sequence). The CDR3 sequence: CASSYWVQGWQETQYF. The CDR3 nucleotides are TGTGCCAGCAGTTACTGGGTACAGGGTTGGCAAGAGACCCAGTACTTC.

The chain uses TRBV28 and TRBJ2-7; TRBD2 matches 11 bases. Germline-derived CDR1 and CDR2 are MDHEN and SYDVKM. Trimming removed 2 bases from V and 2 bases from J; junction bases left unmatched: 8. The CDR3 is 17 amino acids. The CDR3 DNA follows: TGTGCCAGCAGTTTAAGTTGGGGGACTAGCGGACCCTACGAGCAGTACTTC. It translates to CASSLSWGTSGPYEQYF.

This chain uses TRBV4-2 with TRBJ1-2, with D unresolved. V dropped 1 base and J dropped 3 bases, with 9 bases sitting between them. The CDR3 loop spans 14 amino acids. The germline CDR1 and CDR2 sequences are LGHNA and YNFKEQ. The CDR3 sequence: CASSQVGVDYGYTF. The DNA for the CDR3 is TGTGCCAGCAGCCAAGTCGGGGTTGACTATGGCTACACCTTC.

The V gene is TRBV19, the J gene TRBJ1-4; no clear D gene. The V end was cut by 3 bases, the J end by 5 bases, with 13 bases between. Germline CDR1 reads LNHDA; CDR2 reads SQIVND (reference sequence). CDR3 length equals 15 residues. CDR3 in amino acids: CASSMGFAGNEKLFF. The DNA for the CDR3 is TGTGCCAGTAGTATGGGGTTTGCCGGGAATGAAAAACTGTTTTTT.

The V call is TRBV9, the J call TRBJ1-4, with D possibly being TRBD1 (6 bases). The V gene lost 0 bases and the J gene lost 8 bases, with 11 bases spanning the gap. The CDR3 contains 14 residues. Germline loops: CDR1 SGDLS, CDR2 YYNGEE. The CDR3 region is CASSVVAGEEKLFF. The CDR3 coding sequence is TGTGCCAGCAGCGTAGTGGCAGGGGAAGAAAAACTGTTTTTT.

This clone was picked up a small number of times. The chain recombines TRBV5-6 with TRBJ2-6; 9 nucleotides line up with TRBD2. J gave up 4 bases and V 2 bases, and 10 bases lay outside the gene matches. This CDR3 is 18 amino acids long. CDR1 is SGHDT and CDR2 is YYEEEE in the germline V gene. The chain's CDR3 is CASSFISGSGEGANVLTF. Written as DNA, the CDR3 is TGTGCCAGCAGCTTTATTAGCGGGAGCGGTGAGGGGGCCAACGTCCTGACTTTC.

The chain has TRBV6-4 and TRBJ2-5; 11 bases agree with TRBD2. This CDR3 contains 18 residues. CDR1 and CDR2 from the germline V gene are MRHNA and SNTAGT. V was clipped by 0 bases and J by 5 bases; unmatched bases: 11. CDR3 region: CASSDSNPPGLAAETQYF. CDR3 nucleotides: TGTGCCAGCAGTGACTCGAACCCTCCGGGACTAGCGGCGGAGACCCAGTACTTC.

The rearrangement uses TRBV28 and TRBJ2-3; D perhaps matches TRBD1 (5 bases). V lost 5 bases, J lost 2 bases, and 11 bases lay in between. The length of the CDR3 is 14 residues. Germline CDR1 MDHEN, CDR2 SYDVKM. CDR3 in DNA: TGTGCCAGCAGTAGGAGACAGCCCACAGATACGCAGTATTTT. The encoded protein is CASSRRQPTDTQYF.